This TCR beta chain was observed in a study of OX40 agonist ivuxolimab in advanced cancers. Looking at the study overall: The eligibility criteria allowed prior anti-PD-1, anti-PD-L1 or anti-CTLA-4 therapy, and about 40% had some.

The assay was immunoSEQ multiplex PCR, and TCRdb's table has in-frame clones only and misses some. This sample yields 74,000 or so clones, of which 75% to 90% are seen a single time; 2% to 2.5% belongs to the top ten. Germline CDR1 reads SGHDT; CDR2 reads YYEEEE. The CDR3 length is 14 residues. The ends were cut back, 5 bases at V and 4 bases at J, with 15 bases in the middle. Findings of the study overall: Doses of 0.1 to 3.0 mg/kg were accompanied by clonal expansion of CD4+ and CD8+ blood T cells by week 6.

Regarding this clone: Antigen unknown.

The chain recombines TRBV5-6 with TRBJ1-2; a possible D gene is TRBD1 (5 bases). The sample was CD4+ or CD8+ T cells sorted from blood, taken in a trial of the OX40 agonist ivuxolimab. The sequence came from an adult with an advanced solid tumor such as melanoma, head and neck, liver or kidney cancer. As DNA, the CDR3 is TGTGCCAGCAGATCCCTGGGGGTCGGCTATGGCTACACCTTC. This codes for CASRSLGVGYGYTF.